Below, 13 T cell receptor beta chains from the same sample are listed, as sequenced in a study of post-analysis software for immune sequencing data. No antigen has been assigned to these receptors. Study-wide results and limits: In patients, five TRBV segments were more frequent than in controls, with TRBV5-6, TRBV5-1 and TRBV20-1 among them.

Prepared libraries of TCR beta cDNA carried unique molecular identifiers. TCRdb re-called the PCR reads through MiXCR, storing one row per CDR3 protein. Seen here are around 260,000 distinct CDR3 sequences, about 38% observed once, and the top ten hold more than 4%. The sample taken for sequencing was blood. These receptors were taken from a girl aged 5-17 years with multiple sclerosis.

This chain uses TRBV10-3 with TRBJ2-3; either TRBD1 or TRBD2 may supply D (5 bases each). This CDR3 comprises 16 residues. The V and J ends lost 7 bases and 5 bases respectively, with 22 bases between them. In germline, CDR1 is ENHRY, CDR2 SYGVKD. The chain's CDR3 is CAIKGEAGAEVDTQYF. CDR3 DNA sequence: TGTGCCATCAAAGGGGAAGCAGGAGCGGAGGTAGATACGCAGTATTTT.

This clonotype was seen ten or more times. The chain links TRBV20-1 to TRBJ2-5, with 11 bases that match TRBD2. V was pared by 6 bases and J by 4 bases, with 13 bases of the junction left unmatched. Germline V CDR1 and CDR2: DFQATT, SNEGSKA (reference sequence). CDR3 length: 16 amino acids. CDR3 amino acids: CSATRLLAGVRETQYF. The CDR3, as DNA: TGCAGTGCCACAAGACTACTAGCGGGAGTCCGAGAGACCCAGTACTTC.

CDR3 sequence reads: CASSPGDRSYGYTF. DNA for the CDR3: TGCGCCAGCAGCCCGGGGGACCGCAGCTATGGCTACACCTTC. The rearrangement joins TRBV5-1 to TRBJ1-2; possibly TRBD1 for D (5 bases). Looked up from germline, CDR1 is SGHRS and CDR2 is YFSETQ. This CDR3 contains 14 residues. The V end lost 4 bases, the J end lost 4 bases, and 14 bases lay between the germline ends.

A note on this clonotype: This may arise from a read error, as a much more abundant clone is one base away. V is TRBV5-4 and J is TRBJ2-5; TRBD2 might be the D (7 bases). The CDR3 covers 16 residues. Germline loops: CDR1 SGHNT, CDR2 YYREEE (reference sequence). V lost 4 bases and J lost 3, with 19 bases in between. In nucleotides, the CDR3 is TGTGCCAGCAGCCTCACGGGAAGGGGGGGAAAAGAGACCCAGTACTTC. Protein sequence: CASSLTGRGGKETQYF.

This sequence joins TRBV20-1 and TRBJ1-6; D remains unclear. V dropped 0 bases and J dropped 0 bases, with 9 bases sitting between them. The CDR3 runs 16 residues. Germline lookup yields CDR1 DFQATT and CDR2 SNEGSKA (reference sequence). The DNA for the CDR3 is TGCAGTGCTAGAGATTTGTGGGACTCCTATAATTCACCCCTCCACTTT. It yields the protein CSARDLWDSYNSPLHF.

The genes are TRBV28 and TRBJ1-4, with a possible D match to TRBD1 (5 bases). The CDR3 contains 16 residues. Trimming took 4 bases from V and 8 from J, leaving 20 bases between them. Germline V gives CDR1 MDHEN, CDR2 SYDVKM. The CDR3 region has the DNA TGTGCCAGCAGTTCACCCGGGCTGGGGACGAGCGAAAAACTGTTTTTT. Encoded protein: CASSSPGLGTSEKLFF.

This clonotype turned up a few times. This chain uses TRBV9 with TRBJ2-6; D unresolved. CDR1 and CDR2 from the germline V gene are SGDLS and YYNGEE. V was trimmed by 2 bases and J by 3 bases, leaving 0 bases between them. This CDR3 has 12 amino acids. Written as DNA, the CDR3 is TGTGCCAGCAGCGTTGGGGCCAACGTCCTGACTTTC. It codes for CASSVGANVLTF. Based on the CDR3 plus reference TRBV9 and TRBJ2-6, the full variable domain is DSGVTQTPKHLITATGQRVTLRCSPRSGDLSVYWYQQSLDQGLQFLIQYYNGEERAKGNILERFSAQQFPDLHSELNLSSLELGDSALYFCASSVGANVLTFGAGSRLTVL.

This clonotype has ten or more counts. This sequence joins TRBV7-2 and TRBJ2-3; 11 bases line up with TRBD2. With V trimmed by 4 bases and J by 2 bases, 5 bases remained unmatched. The CDR3 sequence is 16 residues long. Germline V gives CDR1 SGHTA, CDR2 FQGNSA. CDR3 coding DNA: TGTGCCAGCAGCTCTAGACTAGCGGGGTTCACAGATACGCAGTATTTT. Translating it yields CASSSRLAGFTDTQYF.

V gene TRBV20-1 combines with J gene TRBJ2-3, with D hard to call. The V gene's germline CDR1 is DFQATT and CDR2 SNEGSKA (reference sequence). Trimming cost V 1 base and J 2 bases, with 4 bases left between them. The length of the CDR3 is 12 residues. DNA for the CDR3: TGCAGTGCTAGAGGAAACACAGATACGCAGTATTTT. Amino acids: CSARGNTDTQYF.

This clonotype showed up many times. The V call is TRBV29-1, the J call TRBJ1-1; a weak D match, TRBD1 (6 bases). Trimming cost V 5 bases and J 3 bases, with 13 bases left between them. Germline CDR1 is SQVTM and CDR2 is ANQGSEA. CDR3 length equals 13 residues. CDR3 DNA: TGCAGCGTTACACAGGGTATGGACACTGAAGCTTTCTTT. This gives the protein CSVTQGMDTEAFF.

Many counts were recorded for this clonotype. The rearrangement links TRBV5-5 to TRBJ1-4; possibly TRBD1 for D (5 bases). Looked up from germline, CDR1 is SGHKS and CDR2 is YYEKEE (reference sequence). V gave up 4 bases and J gave up 0 bases, with 13 bases separating them. The CDR3 consists of 16 residues. The CDR3: CASSPLGLATNEKLFF. The CDR3 DNA reads as TGTGCCAGCAGCCCACTGGGGCTTGCAACTAATGAAAAACTGTTTTTT. The full variable domain, completed using reference TRBV5-5 and TRBJ1-4, is DAGVTQSPTHLIKTRGQQVTLRCSPISGHKSVSWYQQVLGQGPQFIFQYYEKEERGRGNFPDRFSARQFPNYSSELNVNALLLGDSALYLCASSPLGLATNEKLFFGSGTQLSVL.

In DNA, the CDR3 is TGTGCCAGCAGTGAATGGGTAGGGGGTACCGGGGAGCTGTTTTTT. Amino acid sequence: CASSEWVGGTGELFF. V usage is TRBV2 and J usage is TRBJ2-2; D may be TRBD1 (6 bases). Trimming pared 2 bases from V and 5 bases from J, leaving 12 bases between. CDR1 SNHLY and CDR2 FYNNEI come from the germline V gene. The CDR3 totals 15 residues.

The CDR3 loop is CASSQESRAQTGPRNQPQHF. In nucleotides, the CDR3 is TGCGCCAGCAGCCAAGAAAGTAGGGCTCAGACAGGCCCTCGCAATCAGCCCCAGCATTTT. The J gene is TRBJ1-5, the V gene TRBV4-1, with D tentatively TRBD1 (6 bases). Germline loops: CDR1 MGHRA, CDR2 YSYEKL. The CDR3 is made up of 20 amino acids. V was cut by 0 bases and J by 2 bases, with 23 bases left in between.